The clone carrying this TCR beta chain was seen repeatedly, ten times or more. Germline V gene data show CDR1 as LNHDA and CDR2 as SQIVND (reference sequence). The CDR3 contains 16 residues. V lost 3 bases and J lost 4; bases outside the gene matches: 9. This entry belongs to a study of T-cell memory formation after mild COVID-19. Study-level background: TCR clusters mostly belonged to single donors.

It was 5'RACE with constant-segment primers that produced the TCR alpha and TCR beta cDNA libraries, which carried sample barcodes and UMIs. TCRdb analysed the 5' RACE reads with MiXCR anew, one entry per CDR3 protein. The data contain more than 300,000 distinct CDR3 sequences, 14% of them seen just once; the ten biggest clones take up around 20%. The chain carries TRBV19 and TRBJ1-5, with 7 bases matching TRBD1. The sequenced sample was PBMCs or a T cell subset sorted from them (not recorded which). The TCR comes from a man younger than 35 who had mild COVID-19 (a few samples of this study predate the infection). Cell type and time point are not known. The DNA of the CDR3 is TGTGCCAGTAGTATCTTTTTGGCGGGACAGAATCAGCCCCAGCATTTT. Translation gives CASSIFLAGQNQPQHF.